The 25 T cell receptor beta chains below all came from one sample that was sequenced in a study of human T cells and chemical hapten exposure. The time point here: healthy volunteer bleed at 2 weeks. Total RNA extraction was carried out from unfractionated whole blood. TCRdb fed the RACE reads into MiXCR, producing one record per CDR3 protein. The data contain 49,000 or so distinct CDR3 sequences, about 4.1% of them singletons. Sequencing was performed on whole blood. These receptors were obtained from a human donor in good health. Some clones in this sample may be carry-over from other donors' samples.

The chain employs TRBV20-1 and TRBJ1-6, with a weak D call TRBD1 (5 bases). The CDR3 runs 12 residues. Per germline, CDR1 DFQATT and CDR2 SNEGSKA (reference sequence). V shed 7 bases and J shed 9 bases, with 13 bases lying between them. The CDR3 DNA reads as TGCAGTGTCCGGGGGGAGGGTTCACCCCTCCACTTT. This translates into CSVRGEGSPLHF.

This clonotype came up many times. The rearrangement uses TRBV9 and TRBJ2-2; no definite D call. V lost 0 bases and J 5 bases, leaving 14 bases between the germline ends. This CDR3 has 16 amino acids. Germline values: CDR1 SGDLS, CDR2 YYNGEE. In DNA, the CDR3 is TGTGCCAGCAGCGTAGGTGATAGCTTGTTGACCGGGGAGCTGTTTTTT. It is translated as CASSVGDSLLTGELFF.

The chain recombines TRBV12-3 or TRBV12-4 with TRBJ2-3; tentatively, D is TRBD2 (5 bases). Trimming shortened V by 4 bases and J by 3 bases, and 14 bases separated the two germline ends. CDR3 length: 15 residues. The CDR3 DNA reads as TGTGCCAGCAGTTCCAGCGGCGACCCGACAGATACGCAGTATTTT. Translating gives CASSSSGDPTDTQYF.

This clonotype was observed many times. The chain uses TRBV2 and TRBJ2-7; unclear D gene. The CDR3 covers 12 residues. The germline V gene has CDR1 SNHLY and CDR2 FYNNEI. V was cut by 6 bases and J by 3 bases, with 9 bases left in between. CDR3 in amino acids: CASRRWDYEQYF. The CDR3 DNA sequence: TGTGCCAGCAGGAGGTGGGACTACGAGCAGTACTTC.

This clonotype was found a few times. The chain has TRBV10-3 and TRBJ2-1; D ambiguous. Germline V gene data show CDR1 as ENHRY and CDR2 as SYGVKD. Trimming pared 11 bases from V and 8 bases from J, leaving 7 bases between. The length of the CDR3 is 9 residues. The CDR3 is CALADEQFF. CDR3 coding DNA: TGTGCCCTCGCGGATGAGCAGTTCTTC.

The table lists this clonotype with many counts. V and J are TRBV29-1 and TRBJ1-2; 7 nucleotides line up with TRBD1. Looked up from germline, CDR1 is SQVTM and CDR2 is ANQGSEA. After removal of 5 bases from V and 7 bases from J, the junction contained 16 bases not matched to a gene. This CDR3 is built from 15 residues. The DNA of the CDR3 is TGCAGCGTTCTGACTCCGGGACAGACCTTCCTTGGCTACACCTTC. Translated, it gives CSVLTPGQTFLGYTF.

This clonotype was counted at least ten times. This rearrangement joins TRBV3-1 to TRBJ2-1; D remains unclear. The CDR3 is made up of 14 amino acids. Germline assignment: CDR1 LGHDT and CDR2 YNNKEL (reference sequence). Trimming removed 1 base at V and 7 bases at J, with 11 bases between. The CDR3 DNA reads as TGTGCCAGCAGCCAAGGAGTAGCCGAAAATGAGCAGTTCTTC. It translates to CASSQGVAENEQFF.

The sample holds many counts of this clonotype. This chain links TRBV20-1 with TRBJ2-3; a weak D match, TRBD1 (5 bases). Trimming took off 5 bases at V and 0 bases at J, with 12 bases between the two ends. The CDR3 length is 14 residues. The germline gives CDR1 DFQATT, CDR2 SNEGSKA (reference sequence). This CDR3 is CSAQVTVSTDTQYF. The CDR3 DNA follows: TGCAGTGCTCAGGTGACAGTCAGCACAGATACGCAGTATTTT.

This clonotype was counted at least ten times. The chain recombines TRBV7-2 with TRBJ2-5, with 12 bases that match TRBD2. Germline CDR1 and CDR2: SGHTA and FQGNSA. This CDR3 contains 17 residues. Trimming removed 4 bases from V and 2 bases from J; junction bases left unmatched: 8. DNA for the CDR3: TGTGCCAGCAGCTCGGGACTAGCGGGCCTGGCACAAGAGACCCAGTACTTC. It encodes CASSSGLAGLAQETQYF.

This clonotype came up many times. The chain uses TRBV7-8 and TRBJ1-1, with D possibly being TRBD1 (5 bases). Trimming took off 4 bases at V and 6 bases at J, with 24 bases between the two ends. Germline-derived CDR1 and CDR2 are SGHVS and FQNEAQ. This CDR3 region has 17 residues. The CDR3 sequence is CASSSLEKRAGRPEAFF. The CDR3 nucleotides are TGTGCCAGCAGCTCCTTAGAGAAAAGGGCAGGGAGGCCTGAAGCTTTCTTT.

This clonotype appeared a few times. The chain employs TRBV15 and TRBJ2-6; no reliable D call. Germline CDR1 and CDR2: LNHNV and YYDKDF (reference sequence). The CDR3 is 11 residues long. V dropped 9 bases and J dropped 4 bases, with 4 bases sitting between them. The chain's CDR3 is CATRGANVLTF. In nucleotides, the CDR3 is TGTGCCACGCGAGGGGCCAACGTCCTGACTTTC.

This clonotype occurred a few times. The CDR3 nucleotides read TGTGCCAGCAGTTATGCAAGGGGCTCTGGAAACACCATATATTTT. As protein: CASSYARGSGNTIYF. This chain uses TRBV6-5 with TRBJ1-3, with D maybe TRBD1 (5 bases). V lost 3 bases and J 0 bases, leaving 9 bases between the germline ends. From germline, CDR1 is MNHEY and CDR2 SVGAGI. The CDR3 runs 15 residues.

This clonotype has more than one count but fewer than ten. This sequence joins TRBV6-2 or TRBV6-3 and TRBJ1-5; the D is unclear. Germline V CDR1 and CDR2: MNHEY, SVGEGT. The V gene lost 6 bases and the J gene lost 0 bases, with 6 bases spanning the gap. The CDR3 is made up of 13 amino acids. Here the CDR3 DNA reads TGTGCCAGCAGGGATCCTAGCAATCAGCCCCAGCATTTT. Its translation: CASRDPSNQPQHF.

This clonotype was observed at least ten times. The chain has TRBV29-1 and TRBJ1-1; D may be TRBD1 (5 bases). CDR1 is SQVTM, CDR2 ANQGSEA, per germline. With 5 bases removed from V and 1 base from J, the gap between germline ends came to 8 bases. The CDR3 totals 12 residues. CDR3 in amino acids: CSVLDTNTEAFF. The DNA of the CDR3 is TGCAGCGTTCTGGACACGAACACTGAAGCTTTCTTT.

This clonotype was picked up many times. J is TRBJ2-3 and V is TRBV6-5; D is undetermined. The V end was cut by 4 bases, the J end by 5 bases, with 10 bases between. The CDR3 has 13 residues. CDR1 is MNHEY and CDR2 is SVGAGI in the germline V gene. CDR3 coding DNA: TGTGCCAGCAGTTCCGAGTTGCAAGATACGCAGTATTTT. Residues: CASSSELQDTQYF.

The CDR3 nucleotides are TGTGCCAGCAGCCAAGAACCAGCGCTTTCCTACAATGAGCAGTTCTTC. Translation gives CASSQEPALSYNEQFF. This chain uses TRBV3-1 with TRBJ2-1; D is uncertain. The CDR3 has 16 residues. V dropped 0 bases and J dropped 1 base, with 10 bases sitting between them. Looked up from germline, CDR1 is LGHDT and CDR2 is YNNKEL (reference sequence).

Many counts were recorded for this clonotype. The chain couples TRBV5-1 to TRBJ2-1; D perhaps matches TRBD2 (5 bases). The CDR3 has 16 amino acids. V lost 0 bases, J lost 0 bases, and 10 bases lay in between. From germline, CDR1 is SGHRS and CDR2 YFSETQ. CDR3 nucleotides: TGCGCCAGCAGCTTGGATGAAGGGAGCTCCTACAATGAGCAGTTCTTC. Protein sequence: CASSLDEGSSYNEQFF.

This clonotype has a count of ten or more. The chain links TRBV7-3 to TRBJ1-1; 10 bases agree with TRBD1. The V segment lost 5 bases and the J segment 5 bases; nucleotides outside the gene matches: 5. The CDR3 totals 14 residues. Per germline, CDR1 SGHTA and CDR2 FQGTGA. The CDR3 reads CASSKDRGSTEAFF. The CDR3 DNA is TGTGCCAGCAGCAAGGACAGGGGGTCAACTGAAGCTTTCTTT.

This clonotype was seen a handful of times. J is TRBJ2-3 and V is TRBV2, with TRBD2 identical over 9 bases. The J segment lost 7 bases and the V segment lost 6 bases, leaving 11 bases of the junction unmatched. This CDR3 is 15 amino acids long. The germline CDR1 and CDR2 sequences are SNHLY and FYNNEI. The chain's CDR3 is CASSGTPLAGNTQYF. CDR3 in DNA: TGTGCCAGCAGCGGAACCCCTCTAGCGGGGAATACGCAGTATTTT.

There are a few counts of this clonotype. The rearrangement uses TRBV29-1 and TRBJ2-3; 8 bases are shared with TRBD1. The V gene's germline CDR1 is SQVTM and CDR2 ANQGSEA. This CDR3 has 14 amino acids. Unmatched junction bases numbered 9, after V lost 6 bases and J lost 4 bases. This CDR3 reads CSVARDRLADTQYF. In nucleotides, the CDR3 is TGCAGCGTCGCAAGGGACAGGCTCGCAGATACGCAGTATTTT.

This clonotype was seen at least ten times. The chain recombines TRBV10-3 with TRBJ2-1, with 12 nucleotides matching TRBD1. CDR3 length: 15 amino acids. Germline V gives CDR1 ENHRY, CDR2 SYGVKD. V lost 6 bases and J lost 12; bases outside the gene matches: 12. This chain's CDR3 is CAIRDGTGGATGQFF. The CDR3, as DNA: TGTGCCATCAGGGATGGGACAGGGGGCGCGACTGGGCAGTTCTTC.

This clonotype has only a few counts. The rearrangement joins TRBV20-1 to TRBJ1-1; D is unclear. Looked up from germline, CDR1 is DFQATT and CDR2 is SNEGSKA (reference sequence). The CDR3 is 13 residues long. The V end lost 1 base, the J end lost 0 bases, and 6 bases lay between the germline ends. As DNA, the CDR3 is TGCAGTGCTAGAGCGGGCATGAACACTGAAGCTTTCTTT. It yields the protein CSARAGMNTEAFF.

Ten or more counts support this clonotype. This sequence joins TRBV28 and TRBJ2-7; 8 bases agree with TRBD1. Germline CDR1 MDHEN, CDR2 SYDVKM. The CDR3 contains 12 residues. Germline trimming cut 6 bases from V and 6 bases from J; bases unmatched to any gene: 4. CDR3: CASSMDRAEQYF. CDR3 nucleotide sequence: TGTGCCAGCAGCATGGACAGGGCCGAGCAGTACTTC.

This clonotype was observed many times. This chain links TRBV6-5 with TRBJ2-3; 8 bases agree with TRBD1. Losses at the gene ends were 8 bases for V and 4 bases for J; bases not matched to a gene: 8. Germline loops: CDR1 MNHEY, CDR2 SVGAGI. The CDR3 is made up of 14 amino acids. The CDR3 DNA follows: TGTGCCAGCGGCCGGGGGACAGGAGCAGATACGCAGTATTTT. This gives the protein CASGRGTGADTQYF.

J is TRBJ2-3 and V is TRBV29-1; D remains unclear. This CDR3 has 12 amino acids. Germline V gene sequence: CDR1 SQVTM, CDR2 ANQGSEA. The V end lost 5 bases, the J end lost 1 base, and 7 bases lay between the germline ends. CDR3 nucleotide sequence: TGCAGCGTTCGGTCAGGCACAGATACGCAGTATTTT. Amino acid sequence: CSVRSGTDTQYF.